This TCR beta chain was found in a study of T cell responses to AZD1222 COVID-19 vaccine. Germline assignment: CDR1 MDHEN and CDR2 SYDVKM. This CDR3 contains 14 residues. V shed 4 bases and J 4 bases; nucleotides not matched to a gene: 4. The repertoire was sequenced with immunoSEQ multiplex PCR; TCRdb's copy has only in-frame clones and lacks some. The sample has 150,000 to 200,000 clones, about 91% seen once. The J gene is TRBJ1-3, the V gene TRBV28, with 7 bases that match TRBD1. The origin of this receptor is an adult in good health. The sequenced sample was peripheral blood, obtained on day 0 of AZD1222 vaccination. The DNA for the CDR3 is TGTGCCAGCAGTTCGACAGGGTCCGGAAACACCATATATTTT. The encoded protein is CASSSTGSGNTIYF.